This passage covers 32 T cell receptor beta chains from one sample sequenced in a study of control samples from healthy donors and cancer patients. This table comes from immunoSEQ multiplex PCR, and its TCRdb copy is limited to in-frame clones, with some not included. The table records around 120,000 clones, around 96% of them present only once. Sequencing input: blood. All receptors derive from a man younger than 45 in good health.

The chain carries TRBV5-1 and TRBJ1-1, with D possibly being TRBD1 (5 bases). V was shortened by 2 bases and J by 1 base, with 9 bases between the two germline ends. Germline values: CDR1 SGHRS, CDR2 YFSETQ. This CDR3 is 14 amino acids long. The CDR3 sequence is CASSLQTGNTEAFF. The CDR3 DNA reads TGCGCCAGCAGCTTACAAACAGGGAACACTGAAGCTTTCTTT. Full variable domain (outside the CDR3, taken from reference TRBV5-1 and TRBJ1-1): KAGVTQTPRYLIKTRGQQVTLSCSPISGHRSVSWYQQTPGQGLQFLFEYFSETQRNKGNFPGRFSGRQFSNSRSEMNVSTLELGDSALYLCASSLQTGNTEAFFGQGTRLTVV.

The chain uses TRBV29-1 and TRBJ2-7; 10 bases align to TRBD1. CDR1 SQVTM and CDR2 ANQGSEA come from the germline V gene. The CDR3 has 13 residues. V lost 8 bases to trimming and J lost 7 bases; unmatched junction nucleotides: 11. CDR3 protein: CSTTGTGAREQYF. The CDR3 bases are TGCAGCACCACTGGGACAGGGGCGAGAGAGCAGTACTTC.

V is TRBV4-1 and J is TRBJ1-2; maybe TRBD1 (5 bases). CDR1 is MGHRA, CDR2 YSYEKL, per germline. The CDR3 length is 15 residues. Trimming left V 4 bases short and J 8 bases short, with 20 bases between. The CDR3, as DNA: TGCGCCAGCAGCCCCACTCCCCGGGACGGTGGGGGCTACACCTTC. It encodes CASSPTPRDGGGYTF.

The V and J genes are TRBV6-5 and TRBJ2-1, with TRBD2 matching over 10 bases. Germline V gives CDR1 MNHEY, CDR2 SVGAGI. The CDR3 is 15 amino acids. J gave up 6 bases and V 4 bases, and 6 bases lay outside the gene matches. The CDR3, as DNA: TGTGCCAGCAGTTGGAGCGGGGGGGCAGGCAATGAGCAGTTCTTC. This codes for CASSWSGGAGNEQFF.

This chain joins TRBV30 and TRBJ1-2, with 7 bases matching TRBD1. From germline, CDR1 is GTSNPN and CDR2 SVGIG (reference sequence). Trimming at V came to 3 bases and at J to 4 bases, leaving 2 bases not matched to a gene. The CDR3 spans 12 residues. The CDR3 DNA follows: TGTGCCTGGAGCAGACAGGGCTATGGCTACACCTTC. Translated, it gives CAWSRQGYGYTF.

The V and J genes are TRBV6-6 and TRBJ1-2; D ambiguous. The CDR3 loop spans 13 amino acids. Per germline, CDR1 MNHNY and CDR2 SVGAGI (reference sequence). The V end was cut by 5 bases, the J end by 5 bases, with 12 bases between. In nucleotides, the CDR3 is TGTGCCAGCAGTCCGGAGACCCAATATGGCTACACCTTC. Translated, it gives CASSPETQYGYTF.

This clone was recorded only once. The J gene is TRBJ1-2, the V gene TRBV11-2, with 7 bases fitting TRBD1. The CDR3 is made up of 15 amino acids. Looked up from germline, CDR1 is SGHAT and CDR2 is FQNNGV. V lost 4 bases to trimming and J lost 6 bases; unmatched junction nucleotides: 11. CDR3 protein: CASSSYRGHLNGYTF. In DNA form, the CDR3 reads TGTGCCAGCAGCTCCTACAGGGGCCACTTGAATGGCTACACCTTC.

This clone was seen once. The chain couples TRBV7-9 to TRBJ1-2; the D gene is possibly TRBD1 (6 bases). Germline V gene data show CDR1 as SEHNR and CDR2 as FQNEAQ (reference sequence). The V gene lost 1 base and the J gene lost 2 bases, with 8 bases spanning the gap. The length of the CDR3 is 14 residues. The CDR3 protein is CASSLGTANYGYTF. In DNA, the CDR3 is TGTGCCAGCAGCTTAGGGACAGCAAACTATGGCTACACCTTC.

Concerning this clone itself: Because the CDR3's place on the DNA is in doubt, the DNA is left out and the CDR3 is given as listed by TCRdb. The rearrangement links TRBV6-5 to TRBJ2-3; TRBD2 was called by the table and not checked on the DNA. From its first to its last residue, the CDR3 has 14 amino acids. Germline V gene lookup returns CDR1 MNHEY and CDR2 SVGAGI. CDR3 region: CASSSSGVADTQYF.

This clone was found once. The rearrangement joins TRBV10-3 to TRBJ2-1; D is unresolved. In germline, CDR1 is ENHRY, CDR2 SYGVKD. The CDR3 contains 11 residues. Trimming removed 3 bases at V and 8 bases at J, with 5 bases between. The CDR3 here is CAISDWYEQFF. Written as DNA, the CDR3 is TGTGCCATCAGTGATTGGTATGAGCAGTTCTTC.

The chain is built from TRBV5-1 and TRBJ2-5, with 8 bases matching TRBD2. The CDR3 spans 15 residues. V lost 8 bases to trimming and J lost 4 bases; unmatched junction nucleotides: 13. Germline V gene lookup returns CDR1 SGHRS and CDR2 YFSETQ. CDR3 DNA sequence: TGCGCCAGTGGGCGGGGTAGCGGGGATTCAGAGACCCAGTACTTC. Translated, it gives CASGRGSGDSETQYF.

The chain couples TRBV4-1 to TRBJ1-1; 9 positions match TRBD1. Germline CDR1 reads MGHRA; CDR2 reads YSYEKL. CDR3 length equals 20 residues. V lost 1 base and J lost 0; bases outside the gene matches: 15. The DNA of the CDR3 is TGCGCCAGCAGCCAAGGGTCGAACGTTGTGGGACAGGGAATGAACACTGAAGCTTTCTTT. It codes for CASSQGSNVVGQGMNTEAFF.

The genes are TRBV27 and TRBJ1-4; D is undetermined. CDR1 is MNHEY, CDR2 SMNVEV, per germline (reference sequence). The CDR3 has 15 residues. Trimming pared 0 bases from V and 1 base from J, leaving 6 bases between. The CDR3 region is CASSLSLGTNEKLFF. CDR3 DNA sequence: TGTGCCAGCAGTTTATCGCTTGGAACTAATGAAAAACTGTTTTTT.

The DNA for the CDR3 is TGCGCCAGCAGCCAAGAACCAGGGAGGACCTACGAGCAGTACTTC. This codes for CASSQEPGRTYEQYF. The chain employs TRBV4-1 and TRBJ2-7; the D gene is possibly TRBD2 (6 bases). V was pared by 0 bases and J by 2 bases, with 11 bases between. This CDR3 is built from 15 residues. Germline-derived CDR1 and CDR2 are MGHRA and YSYEKL.

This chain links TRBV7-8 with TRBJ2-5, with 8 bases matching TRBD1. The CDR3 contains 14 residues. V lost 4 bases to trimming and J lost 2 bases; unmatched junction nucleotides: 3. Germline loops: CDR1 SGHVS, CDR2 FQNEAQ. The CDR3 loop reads CASSWGQVQETQYF. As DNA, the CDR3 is TGTGCCAGCAGCTGGGGACAGGTACAAGAGACCCAGTACTTC.

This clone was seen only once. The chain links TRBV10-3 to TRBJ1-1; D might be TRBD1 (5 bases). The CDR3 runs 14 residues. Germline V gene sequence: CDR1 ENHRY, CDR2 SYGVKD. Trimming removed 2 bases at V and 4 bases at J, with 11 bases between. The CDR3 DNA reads TGTGCCATCAGTGAGAACACCGGGGGCACTGAAGCTTTCTTT. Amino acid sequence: CAISENTGGTEAFF.

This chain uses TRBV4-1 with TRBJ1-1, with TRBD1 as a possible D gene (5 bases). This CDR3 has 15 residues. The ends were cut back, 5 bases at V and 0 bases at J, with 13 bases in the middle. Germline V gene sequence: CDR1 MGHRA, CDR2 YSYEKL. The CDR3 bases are TGCGCCAGCAGCTTGGGGCTGATTATGAACACTGAAGCTTTCTTT. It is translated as CASSLGLIMNTEAFF.

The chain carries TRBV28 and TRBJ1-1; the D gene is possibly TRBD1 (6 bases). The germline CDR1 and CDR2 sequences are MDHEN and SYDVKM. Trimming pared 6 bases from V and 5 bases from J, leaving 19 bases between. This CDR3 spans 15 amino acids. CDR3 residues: CASRISTGRTTEAFF. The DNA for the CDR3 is TGTGCCAGCAGGATTTCTACAGGGCGAACGACTGAAGCTTTCTTT.

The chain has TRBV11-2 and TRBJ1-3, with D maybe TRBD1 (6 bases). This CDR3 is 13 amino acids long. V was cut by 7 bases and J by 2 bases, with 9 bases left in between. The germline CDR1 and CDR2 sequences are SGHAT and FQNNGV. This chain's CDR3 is CASTNRAGNTIYF. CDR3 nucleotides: TGTGCCAGCACCAACAGGGCTGGAAACACCATATATTTT.

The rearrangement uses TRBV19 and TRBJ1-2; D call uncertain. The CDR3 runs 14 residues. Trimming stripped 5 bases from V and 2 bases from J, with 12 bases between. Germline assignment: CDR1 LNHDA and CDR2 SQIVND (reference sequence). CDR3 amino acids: CASSPRGINYGYTF. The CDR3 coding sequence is TGTGCCAGTAGTCCCCGGGGAATCAACTATGGCTACACCTTC.

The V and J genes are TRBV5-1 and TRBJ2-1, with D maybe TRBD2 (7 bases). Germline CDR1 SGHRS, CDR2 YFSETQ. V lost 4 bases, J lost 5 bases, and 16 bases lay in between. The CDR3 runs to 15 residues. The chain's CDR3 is CASSPGGPGDNEQFF. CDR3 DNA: TGCGCCAGCAGCCCCGGGGGGCCCGGGGACAATGAGCAGTTCTTC.

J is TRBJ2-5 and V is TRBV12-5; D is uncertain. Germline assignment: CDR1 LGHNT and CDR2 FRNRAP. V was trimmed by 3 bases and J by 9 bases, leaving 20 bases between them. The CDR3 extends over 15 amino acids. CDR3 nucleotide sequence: TGTGCTAGTGGTTTTTCGGAATCTACTGGGTTAGCCCAGTACTTC. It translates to CASGFSESTGLAQYF.

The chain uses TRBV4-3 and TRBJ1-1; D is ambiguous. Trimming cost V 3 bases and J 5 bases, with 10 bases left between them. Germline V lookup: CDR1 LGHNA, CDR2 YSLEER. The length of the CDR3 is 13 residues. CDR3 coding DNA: TGCGCCAGCAGCCACGCTAGCGGAACTGAAGCTTTCTTT. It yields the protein CASSHASGTEAFF.

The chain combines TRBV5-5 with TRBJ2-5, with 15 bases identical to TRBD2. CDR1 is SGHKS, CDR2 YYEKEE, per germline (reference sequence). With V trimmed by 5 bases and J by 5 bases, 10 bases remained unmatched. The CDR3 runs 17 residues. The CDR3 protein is CASSPRGLAGGRETQYF. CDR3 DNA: TGTGCCAGCAGTCCCCGGGGACTAGCGGGGGGTAGGGAGACCCAGTACTTC.

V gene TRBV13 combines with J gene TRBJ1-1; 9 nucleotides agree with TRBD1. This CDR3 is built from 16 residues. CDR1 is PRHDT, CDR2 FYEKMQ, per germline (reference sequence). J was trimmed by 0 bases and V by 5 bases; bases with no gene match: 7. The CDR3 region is CASSPGQGTMNTEAFF. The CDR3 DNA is TGTGCCAGCAGCCCTGGACAGGGGACTATGAACACTGAAGCTTTCTTT.

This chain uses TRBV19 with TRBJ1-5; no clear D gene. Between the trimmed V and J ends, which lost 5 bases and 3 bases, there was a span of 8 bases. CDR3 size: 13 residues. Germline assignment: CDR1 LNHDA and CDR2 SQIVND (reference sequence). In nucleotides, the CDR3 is TGTGCCAGTAGTGAAGGGCTCAATCAGCCCCAGCATTTT. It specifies CASSEGLNQPQHF.

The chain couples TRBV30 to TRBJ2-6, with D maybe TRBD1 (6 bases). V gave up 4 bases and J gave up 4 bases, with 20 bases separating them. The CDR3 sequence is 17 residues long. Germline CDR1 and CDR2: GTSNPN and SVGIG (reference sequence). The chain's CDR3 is CAWTRGRTAPGANVLTF. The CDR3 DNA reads TGTGCCTGGACCCGCGGCAGGACAGCGCCCGGGGCCAACGTCCTGACTTTC. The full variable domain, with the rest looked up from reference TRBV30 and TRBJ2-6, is SQTIHQWPATLVQPVGSPLSLECTVEGTSNPNLYWYRQAAGRGLQLLFYSVGIGQISSEVPQNLSASRPQDRQFILSSKKLLLSDSGFYLCAWTRGRTAPGANVLTFGAGSRLTVL.

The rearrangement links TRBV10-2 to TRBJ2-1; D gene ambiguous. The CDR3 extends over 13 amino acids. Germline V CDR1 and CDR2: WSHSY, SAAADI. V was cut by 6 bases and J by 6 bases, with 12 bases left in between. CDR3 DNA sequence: TGCGCCAGCAGCCCTTTAGTTGGCAATGAGCAGTTCTTC. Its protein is CASSPLVGNEQFF.

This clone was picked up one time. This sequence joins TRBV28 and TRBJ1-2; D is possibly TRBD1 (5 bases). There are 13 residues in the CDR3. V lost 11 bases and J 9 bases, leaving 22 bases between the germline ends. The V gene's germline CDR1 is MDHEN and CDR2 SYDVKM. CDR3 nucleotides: TGTGCCTCCCTCGACCCAGGGCGGTTTCGCTACACCTTC. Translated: CASLDPGRFRYTF.

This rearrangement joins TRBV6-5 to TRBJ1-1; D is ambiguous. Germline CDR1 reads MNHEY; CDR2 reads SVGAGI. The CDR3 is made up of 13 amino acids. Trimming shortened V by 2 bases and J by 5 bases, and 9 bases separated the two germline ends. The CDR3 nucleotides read TGTGCCAGCAGTTACGGCGGGGTGACTGAAGCTTTCTTT. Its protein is CASSYGGVTEAFF.

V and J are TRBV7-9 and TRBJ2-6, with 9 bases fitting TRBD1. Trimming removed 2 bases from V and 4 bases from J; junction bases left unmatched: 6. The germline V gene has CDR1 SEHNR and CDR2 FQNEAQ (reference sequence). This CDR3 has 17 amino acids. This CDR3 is CASSLSGTGNGANVLTF. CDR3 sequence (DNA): TGTGCCAGCAGCTTAAGTGGGACAGGGAACGGGGCCAACGTCCTGACTTTC.

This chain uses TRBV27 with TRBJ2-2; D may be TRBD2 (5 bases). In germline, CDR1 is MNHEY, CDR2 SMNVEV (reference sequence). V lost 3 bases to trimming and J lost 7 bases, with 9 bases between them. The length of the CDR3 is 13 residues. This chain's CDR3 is CASSFQAVGELFF. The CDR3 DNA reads TGTGCCAGCAGTTTCCAAGCGGTCGGGGAGCTGTTTTTT.